These 4 T cell receptor beta chains were all obtained from the same sample, sequenced in a study of cytomegalovirus exposure and HLA in healthy donors. PCR involved 60 Vbeta and 13 Jbeta primers. Clones were sequenced by immunoSEQ multiplex PCR, and TCRdb holds only the in-frame ones, with some missing. The sample has tens of thousands of clones; approximately 79% are singletons. The source material was PBMCs. Receptors originate from a man aged 25-45 years in good health and CMV-seronegative.

This rearrangement joins TRBV2 to TRBJ2-4; D not resolved. V was clipped by 5 bases and J by 2 bases, with 10 bases between them. The CDR3 has 14 residues. Per germline, CDR1 SNHLY and CDR2 FYNNEI. The CDR3 loop reads CASSTTGTKNIQYF. The CDR3 DNA reads as TGTGCCAGCAGTACTACCGGTACCAAAAACATTCAGTACTTC.

The genes are TRBV9 and TRBJ2-5, with D hard to call. Between the trimmed V and J ends, which lost 2 bases and 4 bases, there was a span of 12 bases. Germline lookup yields CDR1 SGDLS and CDR2 YYNGEE. The length of the CDR3 is 14 residues. The CDR3 sequence is CASSVGPAGETQYF. The CDR3 bases are TGTGCCAGCAGCGTCGGCCCCGCAGGAGAGACCCAGTACTTC.

The V call is TRBV28, the J call TRBJ2-3; 7 bases are shared with TRBD1. Germline lookup yields CDR1 MDHEN and CDR2 SYDVKM. CDR3 length equals 16 residues. The V and J ends lost 6 bases and 2 bases, in that order; junction bases with no gene match: 11. In nucleotides, the CDR3 is TGTGCCAGCAGCACCGCCGGGACAGCTAACACAGATACGCAGTATTTT. This translates into CASSTAGTANTDTQYF.

V and J are TRBV6-5 and TRBJ2-7; maybe TRBD1 (5 bases). Germline values: CDR1 MNHEY, CDR2 SVGAGI. Trimming removed 4 bases from V and 4 bases from J, with 20 bases in between. The CDR3 is 16 residues long. CDR3: CASSLISRTSVYEQYF. CDR3 in DNA: TGTGCCAGCAGTTTAATCTCCCGGACATCCGTTTACGAGCAGTACTTC.